A selection of T cell receptor beta chains follows, all from one sample in a study of blood T cell repertoires in COVID-19. The protocol was immunoSEQ multiplex PCR, while the TCRdb copy is restricted to in-frame clones and leaves out a portion. The sample yields over 350,000 clones, 70% to 90% seen once. The sequenced sample consisted of PBMCs or T cells enriched from blood (not recorded which). These receptors were obtained from a young woman with acute COVID-19. The CDR3 runs from the conserved cysteine through the conserved F or W. The order of the fields is CDR3 length, clone size, J gene, V gene, D gene, CDR3 protein, CDR3 DNA. D genes are given only for firm matches. Size is omitted from some rows. Given values are once, few, many or a class for expanded clones.

15	-	TRBJ2-7	TRBV27	TRBD2	CASSVAGGTSYEQYF	TGTGCCAGCAGTGTAGCGGGAGGGACTTCCTACGAGCAGTACTTC
14	-	TRBJ1-2	TRBV2	-	CASSPFQGHYGYTF	TGTGCCAGCAGCCCATTTCAGGGCCACTATGGCTACACCTTC
12	-	TRBJ2-1	TRBV7-9	-	CASSLGPGEQFF	TGTGCCAGCAGCTTAGGGCCAGGCGAGCAGTTCTTC
13	-	TRBJ2-7	TRBV5-8	TRBD1	CASRYRGRDEQYF	TGTGCCAGCAGGTACAGGGGGCGCGACGAGCAGTACTTC
14	-	TRBJ2-2	TRBV11-2	TRBD1	CASSLGQGTGELFF	TGTGCCAGCAGCTTGGGACAGGGCACCGGGGAGCTGTTTTTT
15	-	TRBJ2-7	TRBV9	-	CASSVGGFSSYEQYF	TGTGCCAGCAGCGTAGGTGGTTTTAGCTCCTACGAGCAGTACTTC
16	few	TRBJ1-3	TRBV27	-	CASSLTGKVSGNTIYF	TGTGCCAGCAGTTTGACGGGGAAAGTCTCTGGAAACACCATATATTTT
13	-	TRBJ1-3	TRBV20-1	-	CSASKGNGNTIYF	TGCAGTGCTAGTAAGGGGAACGGAAACACCATATATTTT
10	-	TRBJ1-1	TRBV29-1	-	CSAIVRVTFF	TGCAGCGCCATAGTCCGGGTGACTTTCTTT
16	-	TRBJ2-2	TRBV4-3	-	CASSQGWLEPTGELFF	TGCGCCAGCAGCCAAGGGTGGCTAGAGCCCACCGGGGAGCTGTTTTTT
13	few	TRBJ2-7	TRBV10-2	TRBD2	CAIRLADSYEQYF	TGCGCCATCCGACTAGCGGACTCCTACGAGCAGTACTTC
14	-	TRBJ1-3	TRBV9	TRBD1	CASSVEGAGNTIYF	TGTGCCAGCAGCGTGGAGGGGGCCGGAAACACCATATATTTT
16	-	TRBJ2-7	TRBV6-5	-	CASSYSRGLSSYEQYF	TGTGCCAGCAGTTACTCGAGGGGGTTAAGCTCCTACGAGCAGTACTTC
15	-	TRBJ1-2	TRBV25-1	TRBD1	CASRGRTGTISGYTF	TGTGCCAGCAGAGGGCGGACAGGGACGATAAGTGGCTACACCTTC
15	-	TRBJ1-3	TRBV10-3	-	CAINPQGITGNTIYF	TGTGCCATCAACCCGCAGGGGATCACTGGAAACACCATATATTTT
14	-	TRBJ1-2	TRBV4-1	-	CASSPRGGNYGYTF	TGCGCCAGCAGCCCCCGGGGGGGTAACTATGGCTACACCTTC
16	-	TRBJ2-7	TRBV19	-	CASSVDRLRGPTEQYF	TGTGCCAGTAGTGTGGACAGACTGAGGGGTCCTACGGAGCAGTACTTC
17	-	TRBJ2-2	TRBV5-1	TRBD1	CASSLATGATNTGELFF	TGCGCCAGCAGCTTGGCGACAGGGGCGACGAACACCGGGGAGCTGTTTTTT
14	-	TRBJ1-4	TRBV9	-	CASSVGLYNEKLFF	TGTGCCAGCAGCGTAGGTCTGTATAATGAAAAACTGTTTTTT
13	-	TRBJ2-5	TRBV7-9	-	CASSLGGQETQYF	TGTGCCAGCAGCTTAGGAGGACAAGAGACCCAGTACTTC
14	-	TRBJ1-3	TRBV25-1	TRBD1	CASSETGLGNTIYF	TGTGCCAGCAGTGAGACAGGGTTAGGAAACACCATATATTTT
14	-	TRBJ1-1	TRBV19	TRBD1	CASRAGTGNTEAFF	TGTGCCAGTAGAGCCGGGACAGGGAACACTGAAGCTTTCTTT
14	once	TRBJ1-1	TRBV10-3	-	CAISELLGDTEAFF	TGTGCCATCAGTGAGTTGCTAGGGGACACTGAAGCTTTCTTT
14	-	TRBJ1-5	TRBV19	-	CASFSGHVHQPQHF	TGTGCCAGTTTTAGTGGACACGTCCATCAGCCCCAGCATTTT
14	once	TRBJ1-1	TRBV5-1	-	CASSLTGMNTEAFF	TGCGCCAGCAGCTTGACAGGGATGAACACTGAAGCTTTCTTT
12	-	TRBJ2-3	TRBV3-1/TRBV3-2	-	CASSHEGDTQYF	TGTGCCAGCAGCCACGAGGGAGATACGCAGTATTTT
14	-	TRBJ1-1	TRBV7-9	-	CASSLEGLRTEAFF	TGTGCCAGCAGCTTAGAGGGGCTGCGCACTGAAGCTTTCTTT